This T cell receptor (beta chain) was observed in a study of T cell responses to AZD1222 COVID-19 vaccine. Across the whole study: Investigators merged groups given second doses at roughly 4 or roughly 12 weeks.

Study-wide points: Donors were chiefly white British, with a greater number of females, and clonal diversity was perhaps underestimated.

Per germline, CDR1 MGHDK and CDR2 SYGVNS. V was shortened by 1 base and J by 1 base, with 2 bases between the two germline ends. This CDR3 spans 12 amino acids. Comment on this clone: The antigen is not known.

TCRdb's table, derived via immunoSEQ multiplex PCR, lists solely in-frame clones and lacks some. The sample lists 65,000 to 90,000 clones; 88% were seen once. The receptor was isolated from an adult in good health. The material was peripheral blood, obtained on day 0 of AZD1222 vaccination. The chain combines TRBV25-1 with TRBJ2-7, with no clear D. The CDR3 sequence is CASSEFSYEQYF. DNA for the CDR3: TGTGCCAGCAGTGAATTTTCCTACGAGCAGTACTTC.